The 15 T cell receptor beta chains reported below all come from one sample, sequenced in a study of T cell responses to AZD1222 COVID-19 vaccine. Data came from immunoSEQ multiplex PCR; TCRdb stores just in-frame clones and leaves some out. The table includes 25,000 to 35,000 clones, more than 70% detected once. This material consisted of peripheral blood, taken on day 0 of AZD1222 vaccination. The receptors here all came from an adult in good health.

The V and J genes are TRBV6-2 or TRBV6-3 and TRBJ1-3, with TRBD1 as a possible D gene (6 bases). Germline V gives CDR1 MNHEY, CDR2 SVGEGT. The germline V and J ends were trimmed by 5 bases and 0 bases, with 17 bases remaining between them. This CDR3 is 17 amino acids long. The CDR3 region is CASSQILWTVSGNTIYF. CDR3 in DNA: TGTGCCAGCAGTCAGATACTCTGGACAGTCTCTGGAAACACCATATATTTT.

The V call is TRBV7-9, the J call TRBJ2-7; 7 bases align to TRBD1. The CDR3 has 12 amino acids. The V and J ends lost 5 bases and 6 bases, in that order; junction bases with no gene match: 4. Germline CDR1 SEHNR, CDR2 FQNEAQ (reference sequence). The CDR3 nucleotides are TGTGCCAGCAGCCCACAGGGGATCGAGCAGTACGTC. Its translation: CASSPQGIEQYV.

In this sample, this clone turned up a few times. The chain joins TRBV6-1 to TRBJ1-1; D is undetermined. V lost 3 bases, J lost 1 base, and 15 bases lay in between. Germline CDR1 reads MNHNS; CDR2 reads SASEGT. This CDR3 comprises 16 residues. The CDR3 DNA reads as TGTGCCAGCAGTGACCCCGTCCCCCGTCCGAACACTGAAGCTTTCTTT. It is translated as CASSDPVPRPNTEAFF.

A few counts support this clone. The chain carries TRBV7-8 and TRBJ2-1, with D perhaps matching TRBD2 (6 bases). This CDR3 region has 17 residues. Germline V gives CDR1 SGHVS, CDR2 FQNEAQ. The V end was cut by 1 base, the J end by 0 bases, with 13 bases between. CDR3 region: CASSLGAAGSSYNEQFF. CDR3 DNA: TGTGCCAGCAGCTTAGGTGCTGCGGGGAGCTCCTACAATGAGCAGTTCTTC.

This chain joins TRBV5-1 and TRBJ1-1, with 9 positions matching TRBD1. This CDR3 comprises 13 residues. Germline CDR1 reads SGHRS; CDR2 reads YFSETQ. V gave up 9 bases and J gave up 2 bases; unmatched junction bases: 5. The CDR3 region has the DNA TGCGCCACTAAACAGGGGGCTAACACTGAAGCTTTCTTT. Amino acid sequence: CATKQGANTEAFF.

The V gene is TRBV18, the J gene TRBJ1-3; D is unclear. The CDR3 length is 13 residues. The germline CDR1 and CDR2 sequences are KGHSH and LQKENI. Deletions cut 4 bases from V and 1 base from J, with 5 bases between. The chain's CDR3 is CASSQISGNTIYF. The CDR3 bases are TGTGCCAGCTCACAGATTTCTGGAAACACCATATATTTT.

Concerning this clone itself: This sample includes further DNA sequences coding for the same CDR3. The rearrangement joins TRBV9 to TRBJ1-1; D possibly corresponds to TRBD1 (5 bases). CDR3 length: 14 residues. The V and J ends lost 3 bases and 4 bases respectively, with 13 bases between them. Germline assignment: CDR1 SGDLS and CDR2 YYNGEE. The CDR3 bases are TGTGCCAGCAGCGCCGGCCAGGGCGGCACTGAAGCTTTCTTT. Translated: CASSAGQGGTEAFF. The full variable domain, rest sourced from reference TRBV9 and TRBJ1-1, is DSGVTQTPKHLITATGQRVTLRCSPRSGDLSVYWYQQSLDQGLQFLIQYYNGEERAKGNILERFSAQQFPDLHSELNLSSLELGDSALYFCASSAGQGGTEAFFGQGTRLTVV.

The CDR3 DNA is TGTGCCATCAGGGCGGGAGGTGGGGGTATAGGAGGATCACCCCTCCACTTT. It encodes CAIRAGGGGIGGSPLHF. The chain carries TRBV10-3 and TRBJ1-6, with a possible D match to TRBD1 (5 bases). Trimming pared 6 bases from V and 10 bases from J, leaving 25 bases between. This CDR3 is 17 amino acids long. Looked up from germline, CDR1 is ENHRY and CDR2 is SYGVKD.

The chain carries TRBV5-3 and TRBJ1-2; the D gene is possibly TRBD1 (5 bases). TRBV5-3 is treated as an ORF (open reading frame) with a function not yet certain. V lost 4 bases and J 4 bases, leaving 29 bases between the germline ends. This CDR3 comprises 19 residues. The CDR3 protein is CARSLGVGQGLTRGYGYTF. In nucleotides, the CDR3 is TGTGCCAGAAGCCTGGGTGTTGGGCAGGGCTTGACTAGGGGCTATGGCTACACCTTC.

The gene calls are TRBV27 and TRBJ1-5; unclear D gene. This CDR3 comprises 13 residues. Trimming stripped 4 bases from V and 1 base from J, with 5 bases between. The germline CDR1 and CDR2 sequences are MNHEY and SMNVEV (reference sequence). The CDR3 nucleotides are TGTGCCAGCAGTTACAAGAGCAATCAGCCCCAGCATTTT. Translation: CASSYKSNQPQHF.

The genes are TRBV7-9 and TRBJ1-3; D is undetermined. CDR1 and CDR2 from the germline V gene are SEHNR and FQNEAQ (reference sequence). There are 16 residues in the CDR3. Between the trimmed V and J ends, which lost 1 base and 4 bases, there was a span of 14 bases. The CDR3 here is CASSLDSLLFGNTIYF. DNA of the CDR3: TGTGCCAGCAGCTTAGACAGCCTCCTTTTCGGAAACACCATATATTTT.

The chain has TRBV7-3 and TRBJ2-2; unclear D gene. Per germline, CDR1 SGHTA and CDR2 FQGTGA. This CDR3 is 15 amino acids long. V lost 4 bases to trimming and J lost 2 bases, with 11 bases between them. The CDR3 sequence: CASSSGLKNTGELFF. The CDR3 DNA sequence: TGTGCCAGCAGCTCGGGCCTAAAAAACACCGGGGAGCTGTTTTTT. The whole variable domain, filled in from reference TRBV7-3 and TRBJ2-2, reads GAGVSQTPSNKVTEKGKYVELRCDPISGHTALYWYRQSLGQGPEFLIYFQGTGAADDSGLPNDRFFAVRPEGSVSTLKIQRTERGDSAVYLCASSSGLKNTGELFFGEGSRLTVL.

The chain uses TRBV6-1 and TRBJ2-7, with 10 nucleotides matching TRBD2. CDR3 length: 15 residues. Germline CDR1 reads MNHNS; CDR2 reads SASEGT. The trim removed 1 base at V and 3 bases at J, leaving 3 bases unmatched. Written as DNA, the CDR3 is TGTGCCAGCAGTGAAGGTAGCGGGGGGTTCTACGAGCAGTACTTC. Translated: CASSEGSGGFYEQYF.

This rearrangement joins TRBV20-1 to TRBJ1-1; D is unresolved. CDR1 and CDR2 (germline): DFQATT, SNEGSKA (reference sequence). The V end lost 0 bases, the J end lost 8 bases, and 7 bases lay between the germline ends. There are 11 residues in the CDR3. The CDR3 DNA reads as TGCAGTGCTAGAGAAGAGATAGAAGCTTTCTTT. Translated: CSAREEIEAFF.

The chain couples TRBV7-6 to TRBJ2-5; D might be TRBD1 or TRBD2, each matching 5 bases. The germline V gene encodes CDR1 SGHVS and CDR2 FNYEAQ. Trimming shortened V by 4 bases and J by 1 base, and 7 bases separated the two germline ends. There are 13 residues in the CDR3. CDR3: CASSSGTQETQYF. The CDR3, as DNA: TGTGCCAGCAGCTCCGGGACCCAAGAGACCCAGTACTTC.